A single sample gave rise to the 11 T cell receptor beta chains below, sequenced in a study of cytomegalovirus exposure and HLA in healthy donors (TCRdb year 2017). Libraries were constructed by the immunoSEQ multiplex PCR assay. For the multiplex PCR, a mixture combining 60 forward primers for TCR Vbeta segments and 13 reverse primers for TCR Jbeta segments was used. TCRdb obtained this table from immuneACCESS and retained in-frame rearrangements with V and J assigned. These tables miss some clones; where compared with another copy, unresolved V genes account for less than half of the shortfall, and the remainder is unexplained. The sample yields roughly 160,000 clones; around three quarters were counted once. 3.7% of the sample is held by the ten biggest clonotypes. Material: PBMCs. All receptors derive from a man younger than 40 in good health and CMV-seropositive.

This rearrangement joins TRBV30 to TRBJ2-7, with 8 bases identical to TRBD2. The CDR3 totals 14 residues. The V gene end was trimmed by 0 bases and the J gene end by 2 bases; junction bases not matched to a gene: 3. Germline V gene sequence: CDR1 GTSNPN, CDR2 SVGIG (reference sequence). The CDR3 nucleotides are TGTGCCTGGAGTGTGACGGGGGGGCCCTACGAGCAGTACTTC. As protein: CAWSVTGGPYEQYF.

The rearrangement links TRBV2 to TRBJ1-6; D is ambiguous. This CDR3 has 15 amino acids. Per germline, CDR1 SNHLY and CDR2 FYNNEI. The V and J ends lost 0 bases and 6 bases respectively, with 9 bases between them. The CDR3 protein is CASSEAGVRNSPLHF. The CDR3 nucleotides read TGTGCCAGCAGTGAAGCGGGAGTTCGTAATTCACCCCTCCACTTT. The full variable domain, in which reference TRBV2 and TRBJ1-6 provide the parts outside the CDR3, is EPEVTQTPSHQVTQMGQEVILRCVPISNHLYFYWYRQILGQKVEFLVSFYNNEISEKSEIFDDQFSVERPDGSNFTLKIRSTKLEDSAMYFCASSEAGVRNSPLHFGNGTRLTVT.

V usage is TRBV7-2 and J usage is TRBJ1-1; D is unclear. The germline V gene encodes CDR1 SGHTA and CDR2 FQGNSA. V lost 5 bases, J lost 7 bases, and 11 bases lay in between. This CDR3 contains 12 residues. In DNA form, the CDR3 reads TGTGCCAGCAGCCAAACAGAGCATGAAGCTTTCTTT. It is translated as CASSQTEHEAFF.

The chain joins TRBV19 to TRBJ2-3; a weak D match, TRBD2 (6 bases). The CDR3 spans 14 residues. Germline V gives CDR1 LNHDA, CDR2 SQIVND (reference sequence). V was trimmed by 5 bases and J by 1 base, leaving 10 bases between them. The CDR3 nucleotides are TGTGCCAGTAGTGCGGGACTCCGCACAGATACGCAGTATTTT. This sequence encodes CASSAGLRTDTQYF. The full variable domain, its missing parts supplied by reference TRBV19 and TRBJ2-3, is DGGITQSPKYLFRKEGQNVTLSCEQNLNHDAMYWYRQDPGQGLRLIYYSQIVNDFQKGDIAEGYSVSREKKESFPLTVTSAQKNPTAFYLCASSAGLRTDTQYFGPGTRLTVL.

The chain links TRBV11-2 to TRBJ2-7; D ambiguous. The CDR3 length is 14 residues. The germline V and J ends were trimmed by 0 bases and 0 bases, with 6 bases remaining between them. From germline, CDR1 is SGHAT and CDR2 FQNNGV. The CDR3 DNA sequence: TGTGCCAGCAGCTTAGAACCTAGCTCCTACGAGCAGTACTTC. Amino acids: CASSLEPSSYEQYF.

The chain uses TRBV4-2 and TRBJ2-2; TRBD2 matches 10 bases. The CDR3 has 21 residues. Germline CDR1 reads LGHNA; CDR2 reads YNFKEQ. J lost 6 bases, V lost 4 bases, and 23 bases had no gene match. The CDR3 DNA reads TGTGCCAGCAGCCTCCATCTAACCTGGGAGGGTAGCGGGGGGCTGGCCGGGGAGCTGTTTTTT. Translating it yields CASSLHLTWEGSGGLAGELFF.

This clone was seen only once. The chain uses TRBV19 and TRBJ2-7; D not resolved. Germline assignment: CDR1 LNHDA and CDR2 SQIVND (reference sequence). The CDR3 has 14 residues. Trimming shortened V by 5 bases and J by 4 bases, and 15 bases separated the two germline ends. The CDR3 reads CASSPRIGAYEQYF. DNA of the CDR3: TGTGCCAGTAGTCCGAGGATCGGCGCTTACGAGCAGTACTTC.

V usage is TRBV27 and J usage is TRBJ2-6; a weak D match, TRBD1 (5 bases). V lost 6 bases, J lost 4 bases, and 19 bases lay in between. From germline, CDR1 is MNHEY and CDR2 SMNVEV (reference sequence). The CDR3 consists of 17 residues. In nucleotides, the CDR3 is TGTGCCAGCAGGTCCGCCCTAAGACGACAGGGGGCCAACGTCCTGACTTTC. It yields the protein CASRSALRRQGANVLTF.

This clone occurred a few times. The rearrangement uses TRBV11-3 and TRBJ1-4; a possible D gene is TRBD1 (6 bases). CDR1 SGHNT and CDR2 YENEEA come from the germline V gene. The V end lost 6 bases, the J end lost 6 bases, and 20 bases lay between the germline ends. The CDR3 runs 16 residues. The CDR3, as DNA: TGTGCCAGCAGATACTGGGTGACCCACAGGGATGAAAAACTGTTTTTT. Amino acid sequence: CASRYWVTHRDEKLFF.

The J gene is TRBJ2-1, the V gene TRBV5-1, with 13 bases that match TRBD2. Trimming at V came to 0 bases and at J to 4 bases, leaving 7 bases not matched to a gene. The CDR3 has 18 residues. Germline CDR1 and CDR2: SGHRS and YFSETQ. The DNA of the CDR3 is TGCGCCAGCAGCTTGGCCCCGGAACTAGCGGGGGGGTACAATGAGCAGTTCTTC. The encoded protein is CASSLAPELAGGYNEQFF.

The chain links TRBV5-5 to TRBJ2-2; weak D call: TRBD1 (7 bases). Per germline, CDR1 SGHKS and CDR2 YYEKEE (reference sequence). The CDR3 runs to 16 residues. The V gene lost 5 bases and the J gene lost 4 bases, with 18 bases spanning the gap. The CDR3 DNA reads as TGTGCCAGCAGAATGGAGGGACAGAAACGCACCGGGGAGCTGTTTTTT. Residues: CASRMEGQKRTGELFF. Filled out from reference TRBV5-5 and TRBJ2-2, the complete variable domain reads DAGVTQSPTHLIKTRGQQVTLRCSPISGHKSVSWYQQVLGQGPQFIFQYYEKEERGRGNFPDRFSARQFPNYSSELNVNALLLGDSALYLCASRMEGQKRTGELFFGEGSRLTVL.